Listed below are T cell receptor beta chains from one sample, sequenced in a study of blood T cell repertoires in COVID-19. Profiling relied on immunoSEQ multiplex PCR, and the TCRdb table lists in-frame clones only, not all of them. The sample shows approximately 300,000 clones, about nine tenths of them seen only once. Specimen: peripheral blood. The receptors were gathered from a woman younger than 45 with COVID-19, enrolled during active disease. Both conserved end residues are part of each CDR3. The D gene is left open where the match is weak. The size field is filled for only some rows; it gives once, few, many or a size class.

J gene,clone size,V gene,D gene,CDR3 DNA,CDR3 protein
TRBJ1-6,-,TRBV7-8,-,TGTGCCAGCAGCTTGATGACAGGTTTCTCAAATTCACCCCTCCACTTT,CASSLMTGFSNSPLHF
TRBJ2-2,-,TRBV10-2,TRBD2,TGCGCCAGCAGAACTAGCGGCTTAGACACCGGGGAGCTGTTTTTT,CASRTSGLDTGELFF
TRBJ2-2,-,TRBV9,TRBD2,TGTGCCAGCAGCGTAGGCGGGAGGAACACCGGGGAGCTGTTTTTT,CASSVGGRNTGELFF
TRBJ1-2,-,TRBV6-4,-,TGTGCCAGCAGGAAAGAGGGCGGGGAACCAGCTAACTATGGCTACACCTTC,CASRKEGGEPANYGYTF
TRBJ1-5,-,TRBV18,TRBD1,TGTGCCAGCTCAGCAGGGGGATTGGAGCCCCAGCATTTT,CASSAGGLEPQHF
TRBJ1-3,-,TRBV5-1,-,TGCGCCAGTGGGGCGAACGGAAACACCATATATTTT,CASGANGNTIYF
TRBJ2-7,-,TRBV15,TRBD1,TGTGCCACCAGCGGGGGCGGACAGGGCTACTACGAGCAGTACTTC,CATSGGGQGYYEQYF
TRBJ1-6,-,TRBV6-2/TRBV6-3,TRBD1,TGTGCCAGCAGTTATCCACCGGGACAGAATTCACCCCTCCACTTT,CASSYPPGQNSPLHF
TRBJ2-7,once,TRBV27,-,TGTGCCAGCAGTTCTAATACGGTGAACGAGCAGTACTTC,CASSSNTVNEQYF
TRBJ2-3,-,TRBV7-8,-,TGTGCCAGCAGCTTAGTCAGGGTGGGTGTTACGCAGTATTTT,CASSLVRVGVTQYF
TRBJ2-2,-,TRBV19,TRBD1,TGTGCCAGTAGTATTCCTGACAGGGGGAGGAGGAACGCCGGGGAGCTGTTTTTT,CASSIPDRGRRNAGELFF
TRBJ1-5,-,TRBV7-9,-,TGTGCCAGCAGCTTAAGCGGGGACTCGGGGAATCAGCCCCAGCATTTT,CASSLSGDSGNQPQHF
TRBJ2-1,-,TRBV4-2,-,TGTGCCAGCAGAATAGCGTCAGGAAGTGCCTACAATGAGCAGTTCTTC,CASRIASGSAYNEQFF
TRBJ2-3,-,TRBV7-2,-,TGTGCCAGCAGCCCCCCAGATAACACAGATACGCAGTATTTT,CASSPPDNTDTQYF
TRBJ2-2,-,TRBV27,TRBD2,TGTGCCAGTCATGAAGGGACTAGCGGGTCCAACGGGGAGCTGTTTTTT,CASHEGTSGSNGELFF
TRBJ1-6,once,TRBV5-5,-,TGTGCCAGCAGCTTTACGGTGAATTATGATAATTCACCCCTCCACTTT,CASSFTVNYDNSPLHF
TRBJ1-1,-,TRBV2,-,TGTGCCAGCAGTCGGGACATGAACACTGAAGCTTTCTTT,CASSRDMNTEAFF
TRBJ2-7,-,TRBV18,TRBD1,TGTGCCAGCTCACGAGGACAGGACTACGAGCAGTACTTC,CASSRGQDYEQYF
TRBJ1-6,-,TRBV14,TRBD1,TGTGCCAGCAGATTCGGACAGGCCACCCCGAGCTCCTATAATTCACCCCTCCACTTT,CASRFGQATPSSYNSPLHF
TRBJ2-7,once,TRBV28,TRBD2,TGTGCCAGCAGTCAATCCCCCTTGGGCGGGAGTTCCTACGAGCAGTACTTC,CASSQSPLGGSSYEQYF
TRBJ1-3,-,TRBV7-8,-,TGTGCCAGCAGCTTAGCGGAGGCGGGGTCTGGAAACACCATATATTTT,CASSLAEAGSGNTIYF
TRBJ2-5,once,TRBV7-9,TRBD1,TGTGCCAGCAGCTTATCAGGGGGAAGGGAGACCCAGTACTTC,CASSLSGGRETQYF
TRBJ2-2,-,TRBV11-2,TRBD2,TGTGCCAGCAGCTTAAGGGGCCCCGTGGCGGGAGGGCCATCCGGGGAGCTGTTTTTT,CASSLRGPVAGGPSGELFF
TRBJ1-1,-,TRBV28,-,TGTGCCAGCAGCCAAAGTGGACAGTATAGCAGAGCTTTCTTT,CASSQSGQYSRAFF
TRBJ1-2,-,TRBV5-4,-,TGTGCCAGCAGCTTAAACAGCAACTATGGCTACACCTTC,CASSLNSNYGYTF
TRBJ1-5,-,TRBV5-5,-,TGTGCCAGCAGCCCCTCAGTTAGCAATCAGCCCCAGCATTTT,CASSPSVSNQPQHF
TRBJ1-6,-,TRBV5-4,-,TGTGCCAGCAGCACCGACAGTTTTCAATCCCTCCACTTT,CASSTDSFQSLHF
TRBJ2-3,-,TRBV30,-,TGTGCCTGGGATTACGGAGATACGCAGTATTTT,CAWDYGDTQYF
TRBJ2-3,-,TRBV9,TRBD2,TGTGCCAGCAGCGTAGCGGGGGGTACGCAGTATTTT,CASSVAGGTQYF
TRBJ1-1,-,TRBV2,TRBD1,TGTGCCAGCAGTGAAGGGACAGGGTTGAACACTGAAGCTTTCTTT,CASSEGTGLNTEAFF
TRBJ2-3,-,TRBV6-2/TRBV6-3,TRBD2,TGTGCCAGCAGCCAGGGACTAGCGTCCGATACGCAGTATTTT,CASSQGLASDTQYF
TRBJ2-2,-,TRBV11-3,-,TGTGCCAGCAGCCCCTGGCCGGGGGAGCTGTTTTTT,CASSPWPGELFF
TRBJ2-2,-,TRBV11-2,-,TGTGCCAGCAGCTTAGGCCGGACAACCGGGGAGCTGTTTTTT,CASSLGRTTGELFF
TRBJ1-4,-,TRBV4-2,TRBD1,TGTGCCAGCAGCCAACCAGCAGGGTGGGACAGGGTAGTAGGGGAAAAACTGTTTTTT,CASSQPAGWDRVVGEKLFF
TRBJ1-1,-,TRBV5-1,-,TGCGCCAGCAGCCCAACCAACCAAGGAGAAAAAGCTTTCTTT,CASSPTNQGEKAFF
TRBJ1-2,-,TRBV28,-,TGTGCCAGCAGGGAGGGAACAAGGGACTATGGCTACACCTTC,CASREGTRDYGYTF
TRBJ2-1,-,TRBV7-9,-,TGTGCCAGCAGCTCTCCCGAGCGGGCCATCCACAATGAGCAGTTCTTC,CASSSPERAIHNEQFF
TRBJ2-1,-,TRBV24-1,TRBD2,TGTGCCACCAGTGATTTGACTAGCGGCAATGAGCAGTTCTTC,CATSDLTSGNEQFF
TRBJ1-2,-,TRBV4-3,-,TGCGCCAGCAGCCAAGATATGGAGGGGGGGCGGGACTATGGCTACACCTTC,CASSQDMEGGRDYGYTF
TRBJ2-7,-,TRBV10-3,TRBD2,TGTGCCATCAGTGAGGCAGGACTAGTCTACGAGCAGTACTTC,CAISEAGLVYEQYF
TRBJ1-2,few,TRBV12-3/TRBV12-4,TRBD1,TGTGCCAGCAGTTTCCGGGACAGTCTGGGCTACACCTTC,CASSFRDSLGYTF
TRBJ1-1,few,TRBV19,TRBD1,TGTGCCAGTAGTATAGTCAACAGGGGGCGGACTGAAGCTTTCTTT,CASSIVNRGRTEAFF
TRBJ1-5,few,TRBV2,-,TGTGCCAGCAGTAGACTTGATCAGCCCCAGCATTTT,CASSRLDQPQHF
TRBJ2-6,-,TRBV18,-,TGTGCCAGCTCACCACCGTACAGGTCCTCTGGGGCCAACGTCCTGACTTTC,CASSPPYRSSGANVLTF
TRBJ1-5,once,TRBV6-5,-,TGTGCCAGCAGTTACGTCTACGGGGGTCAGCCCCAGCATTTT,CASSYVYGGQPQHF
TRBJ1-1,-,TRBV7-2,TRBD1,TGTGCCAGCAGCCCCTTGGGACAGGGATGGCCTGAAGCTTTCTTT,CASSPLGQGWPEAFF
TRBJ2-3,-,TRBV7-9,TRBD2,TGTGCCAGCAGCCCGAACGCGGGGGGTGCAGATACGCAGTATTTT,CASSPNAGGADTQYF
TRBJ1-3,-,TRBV30,TRBD1,TGTGCCTGGAGTCCCCTCTGGGACAGCTCTGGAAACACCATATATTTT,CAWSPLWDSSGNTIYF
TRBJ2-7,-,TRBV6-6,-,TGTGCCAGCAGTTACTCTTTCGGAAGGGAGGTCGACGAGCAGTACTTC,CASSYSFGREVDEQYF
TRBJ2-7,once,TRBV10-1,TRBD1,TGCGCCAGCAGCGCCTACTTTCCGGGACAGGGGTACTACGAGCAGTACTTC,CASSAYFPGQGYYEQYF
TRBJ2-5,-,TRBV5-4,-,TGTGCCAGCAGCTCTTTGGGGCGGATCCAAGAGACCCAGTACTTC,CASSSLGRIQETQYF
TRBJ2-7,-,TRBV11-2,-,TGTGCCAGCCAGACGGGGTTCTACGAGCAGTACTTC,CASQTGFYEQYF
TRBJ2-7,-,TRBV2,-,TGTGCCAGCAGTGACACAGGGTTCGCCTACGAGCAGTACTTC,CASSDTGFAYEQYF
TRBJ1-4,-,TRBV3-1/TRBV3-2,-,TGTGCCAGCAGCCCTATTAGACAGGACTCTAATGAAAAACTGTTTTTT,CASSPIRQDSNEKLFF
TRBJ1-6,-,TRBV28,TRBD1,TGTGCCAGCAGCCCCGACAGGGGTTACAATTCACCCCTCCACTTT,CASSPDRGYNSPLHF
TRBJ2-3,-,TRBV7-3,TRBD2,TGTGCCAGCAGCTCCGGCGGGACTAGTATGGATACGCAGTATTTT,CASSSGGTSMDTQYF
TRBJ1-5,-,TRBV28,-,TGTGCCACCGGGAACCCCCCCCAGCCCCAGCATTTT,CATGNPPQPQHF
TRBJ2-7,-,TRBV30,-,TGTGCCTGGACATGGGGCAGGGGTAGCGAGCAGTACTTC,CAWTWGRGSEQYF
TRBJ1-2,-,TRBV28,-,TGTGCCAGCAGCCTTTTCATGGGGCATGGCTACACCTTC,CASSLFMGHGYTF